This T cell receptor beta chain came from a study of early T cells in non-severe SARS-CoV-2 infection. On the study more broadly: The authors sequenced bulk RNA from unsorted whole blood, leaving chains unpaired.

The study's findings and limits: Comparison of clonotypes with VDJdb favored anti-spike CD8 responses while missing private and CD4 specificities.

This clonotype was found a few times. Its target is not known. Unique molecular identifier tags were affixed to discrete cDNA molecules. TCRdb re-analysed the 5' RACE reads in MiXCR, keeping a single row per CDR3 protein. The sample has under 85,000 distinct CDR3 sequences; 12% are singletons. The CDR3 is 12 amino acids. Germline-derived CDR1 and CDR2 are MGHDK and SYGVNS. V lost 6 bases, J lost 7 bases, and 10 bases lay in between. Sequences were obtained from whole blood. The chain links TRBV25-1 to TRBJ1-3, with D possibly being TRBD1 (5 bases). The sequence derives from an adult who was a healthcare worker with PCR-confirmed SARS-CoV-2 infection or an uninfected control (not recorded which). CDR3 nucleotides: TGTGCCAGCAGCTCCGGGGGGAACACCATATATTTT. It is translated as CASSSGGNTIYF.